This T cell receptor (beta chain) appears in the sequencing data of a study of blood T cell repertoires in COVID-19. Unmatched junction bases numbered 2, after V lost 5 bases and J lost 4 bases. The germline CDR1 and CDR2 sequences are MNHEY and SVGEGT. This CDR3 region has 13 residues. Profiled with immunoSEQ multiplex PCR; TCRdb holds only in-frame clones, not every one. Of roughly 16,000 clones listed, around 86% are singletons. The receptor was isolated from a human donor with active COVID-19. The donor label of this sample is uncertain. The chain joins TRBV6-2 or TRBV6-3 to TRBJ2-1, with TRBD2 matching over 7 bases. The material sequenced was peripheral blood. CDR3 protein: CASSRGGYNEQFF. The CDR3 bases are TGTGCCAGCAGTCGCGGGGGATACAATGAGCAGTTCTTC.